This entry lists 23 T cell receptor beta chains sequenced from one sample in a study of T cells in Graves' hyperthyroidism and ophthalmopathy. TCR beta CDR3 regions were amplified from RNA transcripts. When the TCR CDR3 underwent first-round RT-PCR, the HTBI primer set was used. TCRdb ran MiXCR on the multiplex PCR reads and lists one entry per CDR3 protein. The data contain around 610,000 distinct CDR3 sequences, about 14% of them singletons. Sequences were obtained from blood. The receptor set was obtained from a middle-aged woman with Graves' ophthalmopathy.

This sequence joins TRBV30 and TRBJ1-4, with 9 bases aligning to TRBD1. CDR1 and CDR2 from the germline V gene are GTSNPN and SVGIG (reference sequence). J lost 6 bases, V lost 4 bases, and 6 bases had no gene match. This CDR3 is built from 14 residues. In DNA form, the CDR3 reads TGTGCCTGGAACCCGGGACAGGGTGATGAAAAACTGTTTTTT. Its protein product is CAWNPGQGDEKLFF.

This clonotype has a count of ten or more. The rearrangement joins TRBV28 to TRBJ2-7, with 12 positions matching TRBD2. Germline trimming cut 3 bases from V and 5 bases from J; bases unmatched to any gene: 2. CDR3 length: 14 residues. The germline gives CDR1 MDHEN, CDR2 SYDVKM. The CDR3 DNA sequence: TGTGCCAGCAGTTTGACTAGCGGGAGTAACGAGCAGTACTTC. It yields the protein CASSLTSGSNEQYF.

This clonotype was observed many times. The V and J genes are TRBV24-1 and TRBJ2-5, with D perhaps matching TRBD1 or TRBD2 (5 bases each). The length of the CDR3 is 18 residues. The germline V and J ends were trimmed by 4 bases and 1 base, with 21 bases remaining between them. Germline CDR1 reads KGHDR; CDR2 reads SFDVKD. The CDR3: CATSDRDETIQPQETQYF. As DNA, the CDR3 is TGTGCCACCAGTGACAGGGACGAAACTATCCAACCCCAAGAGACCCAGTACTTC.

This clonotype has ten or more counts. The V and J genes are TRBV5-1 and TRBJ2-7; D perhaps matches TRBD2 (5 bases). Germline V gives CDR1 SGHRS, CDR2 YFSETQ. V lost 4 bases to trimming and J lost 0 bases, with 8 bases between them. This CDR3 has 13 residues. CDR3 DNA: TGCGCCAGCAGCGAGCGGAACTCCTACGAGCAGTACTTC. Translation: CASSERNSYEQYF. Using reference TRBV5-1 and TRBJ2-7 for the parts outside the CDR3, the full variable domain is KAGVTQTPRYLIKTRGQQVTLSCSPISGHRSVSWYQQTPGQGLQFLFEYFSETQRNKGNFPGRFSGRQFSNSRSEMNVSTLELGDSALYLCASSERNSYEQYFGPGTRLTVT.

There are a few counts of this clonotype. A clone one base away is much larger, so this may be a read error. The chain joins TRBV6-1 to TRBJ1-5; no clear D gene. The CDR3 has 12 amino acids. Germline loops: CDR1 MNHNS, CDR2 SASEGT. This CDR3 reads CTSSPANQPQHF. DNA for the CDR3: TGTACCAGCTCTCCGGCCAATCAGCCCCAGCATTTT.

This clonotype came up many times. The chain is built from TRBV11-2 and TRBJ2-5; D is unclear. From germline, CDR1 is SGHAT and CDR2 FQNNGV. CDR3 length: 13 amino acids. The V gene lost 3 bases and the J gene lost 3 bases, with 8 bases spanning the gap. The CDR3 region is CASSLGPKETQYF. CDR3 coding DNA: TGTGCCAGCAGCTTGGGCCCCAAAGAGACCCAGTACTTC.

This clonotype has just a few counts. The gene calls are TRBV27 and TRBJ2-5; 11 positions agree with TRBD2. Germline V gene data show CDR1 as MNHEY and CDR2 as SMNVEV (reference sequence). V trimming: 0 bases; J trimming: 1 base; junction bases outside the gene matches: 7. The CDR3 is 18 residues long. The CDR3 region is CASSLSPGGLAAQETQYF. The CDR3 DNA reads TGTGCCAGCAGTTTATCACCCGGGGGACTAGCGGCCCAAGAGACCCAGTACTTC.

This clonotype was counted ten times or more. The rearrangement links TRBV27 to TRBJ1-1; the D gene is possibly TRBD1 (5 bases). The CDR3 length is 14 residues. V dropped 5 bases and J dropped 4 bases, with 14 bases sitting between them. Germline V CDR1 and CDR2: MNHEY, SMNVEV (reference sequence). CDR3 in DNA: TGTGCCAGCAGTCCCTCCCGGGGGGGCACTGAAGCTTTCTTT. Its translation is CASSPSRGGTEAFF.

The V gene is TRBV12-3 or TRBV12-4, the J gene TRBJ1-1; D is possibly TRBD1 (5 bases). The CDR3 has 16 residues. V was cut by 5 bases and J by 5 bases, with 21 bases left in between. The CDR3 protein is CASSRATGLGNTEAFF. In DNA form, the CDR3 reads TGTGCCAGCAGTCGAGCCACGGGGCTGGGGAATACTGAAGCTTTCTTT.

This clonotype appeared many times. The rearrangement uses TRBV20-1 and TRBJ1-5, with 9 bases lining up with TRBD1. The germline V gene has CDR1 DFQATT and CDR2 SNEGSKA (reference sequence). This CDR3 comprises 16 residues. Trimming at V came to 5 bases and at J to 6 bases, leaving 14 bases not matched to a gene. The CDR3, as DNA: TGCAGTGCTCCGCCCCGAACAGGGGGCCGGGGTCAGCCCCAGCATTTT. It translates to CSAPPRTGGRGQPQHF.

The V gene is TRBV19, the J gene TRBJ1-5; D not resolved. The CDR3 extends over 12 amino acids. Germline V gene data show CDR1 as LNHDA and CDR2 as SQIVND (reference sequence). Trimming stripped 5 bases from V and 5 bases from J, with 7 bases between. In nucleotides, the CDR3 is TGTGCCAGTAGTTACCTCTATCAGCCCCAGCATTTT. Translated: CASSYLYQPQHF.

CDR3 amino acids: CASSPPGQHQETQYF. The CDR3 DNA reads TGTGCCAGCAGCCCACCGGGACAGCACCAAGAGACCCAGTACTTC. The rearrangement links TRBV7-2 to TRBJ2-5; TRBD1 aligns across 7 bases. This CDR3 comprises 15 residues. From germline, CDR1 is SGHTA and CDR2 FQGNSA. The junction had 6 bases not matched to a gene; V was cut back by 5 bases and J by 0 bases. Full variable domain (rest looked up from reference TRBV7-2 and TRBJ2-5): GAGVSQSPSNKVTEKGKDVELRCDPISGHTALYWYRQSLGQGLEFLIYFQGNSAPDKSGLPSDRFSAERTGGSVSTLTIQRTQQEDSAVYLCASSPPGQHQETQYFGPGTRLLVL.

A remark on this clonotype: Possible read error: a much larger clone is one base away. This CDR3 reads CSARGHGTAYGCTF. The CDR3 DNA follows: TGCAGTGCTAGGGGGCACGGGACAGCTTATGGCTGCACCTTC. The chain links TRBV20-1 to TRBJ1-2; TRBD1 matches 7 bases. Germline values: CDR1 DFQATT, CDR2 SNEGSKA (reference sequence). The CDR3 has 14 amino acids.

The chain is built from TRBV29-1 and TRBJ2-7; the match to TRBD2 covers 7 bases. J lost 2 bases, V lost 4 bases, and 8 bases had no gene match. The CDR3 covers 14 residues. Per germline, CDR1 SQVTM and CDR2 ANQGSEA. The CDR3 spells CSVGSSGATYEQYF. The CDR3 coding sequence is TGCAGCGTTGGGAGCAGCGGGGCTACCTACGAGCAGTACTTC.

The table lists this clonotype with many counts. A much more abundant neighbour one base away suggests this may be a read error. The conserved closing phenylalanine or tryptophan is absent in this CDR3, likely reflecting a read error. This rearrangement joins TRBV6-5 to TRBJ2-7, with TRBD2 as a possible D gene (5 bases). There are 14 residues in the CDR3. With 2 bases removed from V and 3 bases from J, the gap between germline ends came to 11 bases. Per the germline V gene, CDR1 is MNHEY and CDR2 is SVGAGI. The CDR3 DNA reads as TGTGCCAGCAGTTACAGCGGATCCCTCTACGAGCAGTACTCC. Protein sequence: CASSYSGSLYEQYS.

The chain uses TRBV12-3 or TRBV12-4 and TRBJ2-7; TRBD1 or TRBD2 may be the D gene (5 bases each). V lost 10 bases and J 7 bases, leaving 14 bases between the germline ends. The CDR3 is made up of 11 amino acids. The CDR3: CATRGQREQYF. CDR3 DNA: TGTGCCACCCGGGGCCAGAGGGAGCAGTACTTC.

This clonotype was seen at least ten times. The chain is built from TRBV5-1 and TRBJ2-7, with a weak D call TRBD1 (7 bases). The germline gives CDR1 SGHRS, CDR2 YFSETQ. V was clipped by 0 bases and J by 0 bases, with 13 bases between them. CDR3 size: 16 residues. CDR3 bases: TGCGCCAGCAGCTTGGGCGGGACAGACAACTCCTACGAGCAGTACTTC. Protein product: CASSLGGTDNSYEQYF.

This clonotype was recorded a few times. This chain links TRBV12-3 or TRBV12-4 with TRBJ2-7; 13 nucleotides align to TRBD2. V trimming: 1 base; J trimming: 5 bases; junction bases outside the gene matches: 5. The CDR3 loop spans 16 amino acids. This CDR3 is CASSLEGLAGINEQYF. The CDR3 DNA follows: TGTGCCAGCAGTTTAGAGGGACTAGCGGGAATCAACGAGCAGTACTTC.

This clonotype was detected many times. This chain joins TRBV20-1 and TRBJ2-5; 8 nucleotides line up with TRBD2. V dropped 3 bases and J dropped 5; count of bases not matched to a gene: 5. CDR1 and CDR2 (germline): DFQATT, SNEGSKA (reference sequence). The CDR3 loop spans 13 amino acids. The CDR3 protein is CSARAIAGETQYF. The CDR3 region has the DNA TGCAGTGCTAGGGCGATAGCGGGGGAGACCCAGTACTTC.

This clonotype has at least ten counts. The chain carries TRBV2 and TRBJ2-2, with D tentatively TRBD1 (6 bases). V lost 4 bases and J lost 3, with 15 bases in between. The V gene's germline CDR1 is SNHLY and CDR2 FYNNEI. This CDR3 has 16 amino acids. The CDR3 DNA follows: TGTGCCAGCAGTGGGCGTCAGGGGTTGCACACCGGGGAGCTGTTTTTT. Residues: CASSGRQGLHTGELFF.

The sample holds many counts of this clonotype. V gene TRBV19 combines with J gene TRBJ1-5; unclear D gene. The V end was cut by 6 bases, the J end by 4 bases, with 16 bases between. CDR1 LNHDA and CDR2 SQIVND come from the germline V gene (reference sequence). The CDR3 runs 15 residues. In DNA, the CDR3 is TGTGCCAGTAGCCCTGGGAACAGAACAAATCAGCCCCAGCATTTT. Translated: CASSPGNRTNQPQHF.

This clonotype was detected ten times or more. This chain uses TRBV11-1 with TRBJ2-7; no clear D gene. The CDR3 covers 14 residues. The V end was cut by 3 bases, the J end by 5 bases, with 14 bases between. Germline assignment: CDR1 SGHAT and CDR2 FQDESV (reference sequence). The CDR3 DNA reads TGTGCCAGCAGCTTTTTTTACGGCTCGAACGAGCAGTACTTC. Protein product: CASSFFYGSNEQYF.

This clonotype came up many times. The rearrangement uses TRBV14 and TRBJ2-5; D not resolved. Deletions cut 1 base from V and 2 bases from J, with 11 bases between. The CDR3 sequence is 15 residues long. Germline V gene lookup returns CDR1 SGHDN and CDR2 FVKESK. Here the CDR3 DNA reads TGTGCCAGCAGCCAAGCTGACACGATACAAGAGACCCAGTACTTC. Translating gives CASSQADTIQETQYF.